This record covers a single TCR beta chain. These data belong to a study of blood T cell repertoires in COVID-19. Study context: The United States, Italy and Spain provided the acute and convalescent COVID-19 samples. The analysed material was cDNA or gDNA that came from T cells, B-cell-depleted T cells, or PBMCs.

CDR3 length equals 17 residues. Trimming removed 4 bases from V and 11 bases from J; junction bases left unmatched: 15. CDR1 is SGHRS and CDR2 is YFSETQ in the germline V gene. In the authors' workflow: Reference gene primer amplification gave nucleated cell count estimates. Profiling relied on immunoSEQ multiplex PCR, and the TCRdb table lists in-frame clones only, not all of them. V, J and clone size were drawn from that table, and D and trimming were deduced from the DNA. The data contain around 250,000 clones, 80% to 85% of them singletons. The specimen was peripheral blood. The sequence was obtained from a man between 45 and 60 years old with active or convalescent COVID-19. The rearrangement joins TRBV5-1 to TRBJ1-6; TRBD1 agrees at 10 bases. The CDR3 region has the DNA TGCGCCAGCAGCCCTCCGGGACAGGGGTGGTTCGTGGCACCCCTCCACTTT. Translating it yields CASSPPGQGWFVAPLHF.